These T cell receptor beta chains were read from a single sample in a study of T-cell memory formation after mild COVID-19. TCRdb recomputed calls from the 5' RACE reads with MiXCR, one row per CDR3 protein. The profile covers under 250,000 distinct CDR3 sequences, with around 25% appearing a single time and about 10% taken by the ten largest. Sequencing used PBMCs or a T cell subset sorted from them (not recorded which). The receptors here all came from an adult woman who had mild COVID-19 (a few samples of this study predate the infection). Cell type and time point are not known. Both conserved end residues are part of each CDR3.

v_gene: TRBV27; j_gene: TRBJ2-7; CDR3aa: CASSLLQGREQYF
v_gene: TRBV12-3/TRBV12-4; j_gene: TRBJ2-3; CDR3aa: CASSFGPLTDTQYF
v_gene: TRBV6-5; j_gene: TRBJ2-3; CDR3aa: CASSWGRGTDTQYF
v_gene: TRBV13; j_gene: TRBJ2-7; CDR3aa: CASSHGLGEQYF
v_gene: TRBV20-1; j_gene: TRBJ2-5; CDR3aa: CSARVVNQETQYF
v_gene: TRBV7-9; j_gene: TRBJ2-5; CDR3aa: CASSLRGVEETQYF
v_gene: TRBV7-3; j_gene: TRBJ2-2; CDR3aa: CASSSGTTITGELFF
v_gene: TRBV29-1; j_gene: TRBJ2-1; CDR3aa: CSVEDPRQESYEQFF
v_gene: TRBV12-3/TRBV12-4; j_gene: TRBJ2-3; CDR3aa: CASQFSGTDPTDTQYF
v_gene: TRBV3-1; j_gene: TRBJ2-7; CDR3aa: CASSQGGGHSYEQYF
v_gene: TRBV9; j_gene: TRBJ2-7; CDR3aa: CASSAIEGYEQYF
v_gene: TRBV10-3; j_gene: TRBJ1-6; CDR3aa: CASKSSGDNSPLHF
v_gene: TRBV7-3; j_gene: TRBJ2-3; CDR3aa: CASSYGGGAGTDTQYF
v_gene: TRBV12-3/TRBV12-4; j_gene: TRBJ2-1; CDR3aa: CASSSQGLSYNEQFF
v_gene: TRBV21-1; j_gene: TRBJ2-6; CDR3aa: CASSKYRGQGANVLTF
v_gene: TRBV5-1; j_gene: TRBJ2-7; CDR3aa: CASSSKDIYEQYF
v_gene: TRBV6-2/TRBV6-3; j_gene: TRBJ2-3; CDR3aa: CASSLAGGSSTDTQYF
v_gene: TRBV7-8; j_gene: TRBJ2-3; CDR3aa: CASSFSGRTDTQYF
v_gene: TRBV20-1; j_gene: TRBJ2-1; CDR3aa: CSARGPLGGRSTEQFF
v_gene: TRBV4-1; j_gene: TRBJ2-2; CDR3aa: CASSQVGGTEVSGELFF
v_gene: TRBV5-1; j_gene: TRBJ2-1; CDR3aa: CASSFDPGWTSVYNEQFF
v_gene: TRBV6-2/TRBV6-3; j_gene: TRBJ2-7; CDR3aa: CASSPAGFGAYEQYF
v_gene: TRBV12-5; j_gene: TRBJ2-5; CDR3aa: CASGFSAGGQSETQYF
v_gene: TRBV5-5; j_gene: TRBJ2-3; CDR3aa: CASSLTASGGPTDTQYF
v_gene: TRBV7-2; j_gene: TRBJ1-2; CDR3aa: CASSLGSWSGPNYGYTF
v_gene: TRBV5-6; j_gene: TRBJ2-3; CDR3aa: CASSGVGLPTQYF
v_gene: TRBV18; j_gene: TRBJ2-7; CDR3aa: CASSPNKGGTHEQYF
v_gene: TRBV14; j_gene: TRBJ1-1; CDR3aa: CASSQDYRTRGEAFF
v_gene: TRBV5-1; j_gene: TRBJ2-1; CDR3aa: CASSFGTGPNEQFF
v_gene: TRBV4-2; j_gene: TRBJ2-3; CDR3aa: CASSQDPLTGGTTDTQYF
v_gene: TRBV12-3/TRBV12-4; j_gene: TRBJ2-7; CDR3aa: CASSWTTVGEQYF
v_gene: TRBV20-1; j_gene: TRBJ2-1; CDR3aa: CSASGRSSYNEQFF
v_gene: TRBV2; j_gene: TRBJ2-5; CDR3aa: CAAGREETQYF
v_gene: TRBV9; j_gene: TRBJ2-1; CDR3aa: CASSVNALLHTNEQFF
v_gene: TRBV7-9; j_gene: TRBJ2-1; CDR3aa: CASSDTGTFEQFF
v_gene: TRBV19; j_gene: TRBJ2-3; CDR3aa: CASSMKVKDTQYF
v_gene: TRBV5-6; j_gene: TRBJ2-1; CDR3aa: CASSFPGVGEQFF
v_gene: TRBV13; j_gene: TRBJ1-1; CDR3aa: CASSLDAGGFSEAFF
v_gene: TRBV6-2/TRBV6-3; j_gene: TRBJ1-5; CDR3aa: CASSYSGGRQPQHF
v_gene: TRBV7-3; j_gene: TRBJ2-1; CDR3aa: CASSPLADTYNEQFF
v_gene: TRBV19; j_gene: TRBJ2-5; CDR3aa: CASSIDRASGETQYF
v_gene: TRBV11-2; j_gene: TRBJ2-3; CDR3aa: CASSLTVGDTQYF
v_gene: TRBV11-3; j_gene: TRBJ2-3; CDR3aa: CASSRTGLAGTDTQYF
v_gene: TRBV19; j_gene: TRBJ2-3; CDR3aa: CASSFQTSGQDTQYF
v_gene: TRBV9; j_gene: TRBJ2-2; CDR3aa: CASSTYRSSGRTGELFF
v_gene: TRBV21-1; j_gene: TRBJ1-2; CDR3aa: CASSQGPYGYTF
v_gene: TRBV7-9; j_gene: TRBJ1-2; CDR3aa: CASSPLGGADYGYTF
v_gene: TRBV5-1; j_gene: TRBJ1-1; CDR3aa: CASSSDTDTEAFF
v_gene: TRBV2; j_gene: TRBJ1-2; CDR3aa: CASSPGQALYGYTF
v_gene: TRBV20-1; j_gene: TRBJ2-7; CDR3aa: CSARLAGVYEQYF
v_gene: TRBV30; j_gene: TRBJ1-1; CDR3aa: CAWSRGTGNTEAFF
v_gene: TRBV20-1; j_gene: TRBJ2-5; CDR3aa: CSARDPRGGGETQYF
v_gene: TRBV7-9; j_gene: TRBJ2-6; CDR3aa: CASSISNSGANVLTF
v_gene: TRBV29-1; j_gene: TRBJ2-1; CDR3aa: CSVGGDYNEQFF
v_gene: TRBV29-1; j_gene: TRBJ1-1; CDR3aa: CSALGTVVSMNTEAFF
v_gene: TRBV3-1; j_gene: TRBJ1-1; CDR3aa: CASSPGVFAEAFF
v_gene: TRBV12-3/TRBV12-4; j_gene: TRBJ2-7; CDR3aa: CASSLDRVNYEQYF
v_gene: TRBV10-3; j_gene: TRBJ2-1; CDR3aa: CAIMERPRVNEQFF
v_gene: TRBV5-5; j_gene: TRBJ1-5; CDR3aa: CASSLGVTSNQPQHF
v_gene: TRBV7-6; j_gene: TRBJ1-2; CDR3aa: CASSLPPDREEGYTF